This TCR beta chain appears in the sequencing data of a study of cytotoxic CD8 clonotypes in ibrutinib-treated CLL. Sequenced by immunoSEQ multiplex PCR; TCRdb stores in-frame clones only, minus some. This sample has some 160,000 clones; roughly 77% occur once, and the top ten carry roughly 2%. The length of the CDR3 is 17 residues. The clonotype originates from a human donor with chronic lymphocytic leukemia. Sequenced material: PBMCs, taken after 12 months of ibrutinib treatment. V usage is TRBV21-1 and J usage is TRBJ2-3; the D segment call TRBD2 is taken from the table without a DNA check. TRBV21-1 is given as a pseudogene. DNA of the CDR3: TGTGCCAGCAGCAAAGATGGGACTAGCCTAAGCACAGATACGCAGTATTTT. Its protein product is CASSKDGTSLSTDTQYF.